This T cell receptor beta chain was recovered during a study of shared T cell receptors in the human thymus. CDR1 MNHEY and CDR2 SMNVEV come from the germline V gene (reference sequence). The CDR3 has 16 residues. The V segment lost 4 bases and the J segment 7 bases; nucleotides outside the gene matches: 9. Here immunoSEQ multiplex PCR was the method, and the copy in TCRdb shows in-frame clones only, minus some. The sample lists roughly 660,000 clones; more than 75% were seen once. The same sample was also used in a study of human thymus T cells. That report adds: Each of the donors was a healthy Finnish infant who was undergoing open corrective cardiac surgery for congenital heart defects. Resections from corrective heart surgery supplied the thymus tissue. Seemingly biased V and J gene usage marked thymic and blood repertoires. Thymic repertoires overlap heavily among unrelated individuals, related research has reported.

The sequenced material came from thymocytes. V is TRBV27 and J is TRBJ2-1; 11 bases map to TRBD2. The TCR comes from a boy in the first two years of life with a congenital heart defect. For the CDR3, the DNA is TGTGCCAGCAGTTCCTCAACTAGCGGGAGCCTTAATGAGCAGTTCTTC. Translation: CASSSSTSGSLNEQFF.